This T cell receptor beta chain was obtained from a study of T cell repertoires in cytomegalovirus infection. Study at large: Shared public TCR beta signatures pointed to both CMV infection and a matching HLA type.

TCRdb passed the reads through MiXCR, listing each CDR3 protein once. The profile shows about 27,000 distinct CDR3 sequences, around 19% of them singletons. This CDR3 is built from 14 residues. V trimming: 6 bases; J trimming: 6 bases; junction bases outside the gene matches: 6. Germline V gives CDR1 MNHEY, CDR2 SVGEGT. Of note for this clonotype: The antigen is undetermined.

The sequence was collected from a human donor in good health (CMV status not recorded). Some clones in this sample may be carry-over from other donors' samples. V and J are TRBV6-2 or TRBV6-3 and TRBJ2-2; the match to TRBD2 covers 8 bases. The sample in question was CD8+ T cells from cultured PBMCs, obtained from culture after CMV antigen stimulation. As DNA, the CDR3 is TGTGCCAGCAGCCCCGGGGGGGGGGCCGGGGAGCTGTTTTTT. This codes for CASSPGGGAGELFF.